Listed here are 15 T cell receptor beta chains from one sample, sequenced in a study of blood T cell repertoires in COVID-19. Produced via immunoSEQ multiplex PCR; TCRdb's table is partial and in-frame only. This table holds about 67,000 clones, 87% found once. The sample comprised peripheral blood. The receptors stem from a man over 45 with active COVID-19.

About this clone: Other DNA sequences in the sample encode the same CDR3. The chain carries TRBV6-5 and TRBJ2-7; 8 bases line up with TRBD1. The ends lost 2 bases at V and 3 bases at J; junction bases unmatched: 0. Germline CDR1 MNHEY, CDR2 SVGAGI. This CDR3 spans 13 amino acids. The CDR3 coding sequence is TGTGCCAGCAGTTACGACAGGGGCTACGAGCAGTACTTC. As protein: CASSYDRGYEQYF.

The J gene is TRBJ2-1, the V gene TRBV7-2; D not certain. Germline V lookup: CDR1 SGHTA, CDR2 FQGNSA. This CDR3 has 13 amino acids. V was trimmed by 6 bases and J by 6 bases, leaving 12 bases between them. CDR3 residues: CASRSPSANEQFF. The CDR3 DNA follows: TGTGCCAGCAGATCACCCAGCGCCAATGAGCAGTTCTTC.

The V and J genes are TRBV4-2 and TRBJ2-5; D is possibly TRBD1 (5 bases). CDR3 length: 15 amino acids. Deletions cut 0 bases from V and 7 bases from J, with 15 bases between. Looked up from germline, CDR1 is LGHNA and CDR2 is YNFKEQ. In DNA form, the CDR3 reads TGTGCCAGCAGCCAAGAGACAGCCAGTTTTGGGACCCAGTACTTC. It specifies CASSQETASFGTQYF.

The CDR3 spells CASSLGYSNQPQHF. In nucleotides, the CDR3 is TGTGCCAGCAGCTTGGGCTATAGCAATCAGCCCCAGCATTTT. The genes are TRBV5-5 and TRBJ1-5; D remains ambiguous. Germline V gives CDR1 SGHKS, CDR2 YYEKEE (reference sequence). V was cut by 0 bases and J by 0 bases, with 4 bases left in between. CDR3 length equals 14 residues.

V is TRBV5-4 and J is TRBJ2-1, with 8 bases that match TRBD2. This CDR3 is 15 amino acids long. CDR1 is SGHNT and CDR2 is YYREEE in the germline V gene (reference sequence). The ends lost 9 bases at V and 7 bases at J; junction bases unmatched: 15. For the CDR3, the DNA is TGTGCCACGCCCTCCCCCAGCGGGAGTAAAAATGAGCAGTTCTTC. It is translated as CATPSPSGSKNEQFF. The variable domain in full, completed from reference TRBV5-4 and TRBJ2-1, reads ETGVTQSPTHLIKTRGQQVTLRCSSQSGHNTVSWYQQALGQGPQFIFQYYREEENGRGNFPPRFSGLQFPNYSSELNVNALELDDSALYLCATPSPSGSKNEQFFGPGTRLTVL.

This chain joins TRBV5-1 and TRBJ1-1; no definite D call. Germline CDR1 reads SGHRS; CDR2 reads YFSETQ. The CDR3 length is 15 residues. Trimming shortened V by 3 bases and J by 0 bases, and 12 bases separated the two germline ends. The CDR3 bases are TGCGCCAGCAGCTCAACCGGGAATATGAACACTGAAGCTTTCTTT. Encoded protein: CASSSTGNMNTEAFF.

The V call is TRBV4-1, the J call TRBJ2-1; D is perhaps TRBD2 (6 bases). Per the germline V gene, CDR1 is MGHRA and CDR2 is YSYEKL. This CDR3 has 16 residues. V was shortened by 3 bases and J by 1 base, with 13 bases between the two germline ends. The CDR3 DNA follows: TGCGCCAGCAGCCACTGGGCCGGGAGTTCCTACAATGAGCAGTTCTTC. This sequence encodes CASSHWAGSSYNEQFF.

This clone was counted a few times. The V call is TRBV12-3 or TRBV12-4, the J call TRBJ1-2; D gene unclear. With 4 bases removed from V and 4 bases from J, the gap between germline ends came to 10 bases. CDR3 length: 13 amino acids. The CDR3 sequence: CASSSPHSYGYTF. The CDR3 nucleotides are TGTGCCAGCAGTTCCCCACACAGCTATGGCTACACCTTC.

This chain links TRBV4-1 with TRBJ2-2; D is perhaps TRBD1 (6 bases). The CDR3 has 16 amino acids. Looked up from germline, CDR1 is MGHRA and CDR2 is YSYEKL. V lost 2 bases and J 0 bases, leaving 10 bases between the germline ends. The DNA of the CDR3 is TGCGCCAGCAGCCAAACAGGGTCGGCGAACACCGGGGAGCTGTTTTTT. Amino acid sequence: CASSQTGSANTGELFF.

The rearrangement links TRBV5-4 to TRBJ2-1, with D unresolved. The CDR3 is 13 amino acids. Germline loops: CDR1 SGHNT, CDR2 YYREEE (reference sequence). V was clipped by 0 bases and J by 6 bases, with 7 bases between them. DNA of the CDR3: TGTGCCAGCAGCTTGGGTAGGAGCAATGAGCAGTTCTTC. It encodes CASSLGRSNEQFF. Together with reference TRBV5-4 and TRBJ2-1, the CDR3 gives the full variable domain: ETGVTQSPTHLIKTRGQQVTLRCSSQSGHNTVSWYQQALGQGPQFIFQYYREEENGRGNFPPRFSGLQFPNYSSELNVNALELDDSALYLCASSLGRSNEQFFGPGTRLTVL.

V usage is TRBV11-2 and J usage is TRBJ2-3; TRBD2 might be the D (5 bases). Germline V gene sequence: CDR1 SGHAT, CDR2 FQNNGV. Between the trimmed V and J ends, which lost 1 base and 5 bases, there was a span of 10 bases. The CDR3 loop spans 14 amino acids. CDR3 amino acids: CASSLVGVRDTQYF. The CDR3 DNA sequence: TGTGCCAGCAGCTTAGTGGGAGTCAGAGATACGCAGTATTTT.

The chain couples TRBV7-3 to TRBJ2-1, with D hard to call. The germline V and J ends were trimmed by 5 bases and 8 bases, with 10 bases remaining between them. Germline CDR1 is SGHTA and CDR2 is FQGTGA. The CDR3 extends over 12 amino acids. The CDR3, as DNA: TGTGCCAGCAGCCCTAATCGGGATGAGCAGTTCTTC. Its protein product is CASSPNRDEQFF.

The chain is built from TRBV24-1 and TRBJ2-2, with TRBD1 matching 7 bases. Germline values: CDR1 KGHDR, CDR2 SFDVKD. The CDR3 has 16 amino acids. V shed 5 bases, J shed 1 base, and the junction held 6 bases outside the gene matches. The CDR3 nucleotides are TGTGCCACCAGTGTAACGGGACAGAAGAACACCGGGGAGCTGTTTTTT. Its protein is CATSVTGQKNTGELFF.

CDR3 protein: CASSRQGSYNEQFF. DNA for the CDR3: TGTGCCAGCAGCAGACAGGGCTCCTACAATGAGCAGTTCTTC. This sequence joins TRBV7-6 and TRBJ2-1, with TRBD1 matching over 7 bases. The trim removed 5 bases at V and 0 bases at J, leaving 1 base unmatched. CDR1 and CDR2 from the germline V gene are SGHVS and FNYEAQ. The CDR3 contains 14 residues. Filled out from reference TRBV7-6 and TRBJ2-1, the complete variable domain reads GAGVSQSPRYKVTKRGQDVALRCDPISGHVSLYWYRQALGQGPEFLTYFNYEAQQDKSGLPNDRFSAERPEGSISTLTIQRTEQRDSAMYRCASSRQGSYNEQFFGPGTRLTVL.

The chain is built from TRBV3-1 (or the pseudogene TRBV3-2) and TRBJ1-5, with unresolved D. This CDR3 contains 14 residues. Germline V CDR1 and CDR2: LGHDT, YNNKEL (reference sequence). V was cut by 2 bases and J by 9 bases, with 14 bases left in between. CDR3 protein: CASSQRTGNSPQHF. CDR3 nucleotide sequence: TGTGCCAGCAGCCAACGGACGGGGAATTCGCCCCAGCATTTT.